This is a list of T cell receptor beta chains from one sample in a study of CD4+ T cells in melanoma. Profiling relied on immunoSEQ multiplex PCR, and the TCRdb table lists in-frame clones only, not all of them. The sample holds roughly 4,800 clones, around three fifths seen once. Specimen: cells from a culture (not recorded whether cultured in vitro). These receptors all stem from a human donor with melanoma. Both conserved end residues are part of each CDR3. D genes are given only for firm matches. Size is omitted from some rows. Given values are once, few, many or a class for expanded clones.

CDR3aa | CDR3nt | j_gene | v_gene | d_gene | abundance
CASSYSDRVSSYTF | TGTGCCAGCAGTTACAGTGACAGGGTCTCGAGCTACACCTTC | TRBJ1-2 | TRBV6-2/TRBV6-3 | TRBD1 | NA
CASSSQRGERNTGELFF | TGTGCCAGCAGCAGCCAGCGAGGGGAAAGGAACACCGGGGAGCTGTTTTTT | TRBJ2-2 | TRBV7-9 | NA | NA
CASSQVGTSSTDTQYF | TGTGCCAGCAGCCAAGTCGGCACTTCTAGCACAGATACGCAGTATTTT | TRBJ2-3 | TRBV3-1/TRBV3-2 | NA | NA
CASSLAAGNQPQHF | TGTGCCAGCAGCTTAGCGGCAGGGAATCAGCCCCAGCATTTT | TRBJ1-5 | TRBV7-2 | NA | NA
CASSPGLNSYEQYF | TGCGCCAGCAGCCCGGGACTAAACTCCTACGAGCAGTACTTC | TRBJ2-7 | TRBV10-2 | TRBD2 | medium-sized
CASSQGTGGGTEAFF | TGCGCCAGCAGCCAAGGGACAGGCGGAGGCACTGAAGCTTTCTTT | TRBJ1-1 | TRBV4-1 | TRBD1 | NA
CASRLSGGAIHEQYF | TGTGCCAGCAGACTTAGCGGGGGGGCCATCCACGAGCAGTACTTC | TRBJ2-7 | TRBV27 | TRBD2 | few
CAFTSGGAYEQFF | TGTGCCTTCACTAGCGGGGGGGCCTATGAGCAGTTCTTC | TRBJ2-1 | TRBV30 | TRBD2 | NA
CASSEFSTPDTGELFF | TGTGCCAGCAGTGAATTCTCTACCCCTGACACCGGGGAGCTGTTTTTT | TRBJ2-2 | TRBV2 | NA | NA
CASRSGIVGNQPQHF | TGTGCCAGCAGGTCGGGGATCGTCGGCAATCAGCCCCAGCATTTT | TRBJ1-5 | TRBV28 | NA | few
CASRVYNEQFF | TGTGCCAGCAGGGTTTACAATGAGCAGTTCTTC | TRBJ2-1 | TRBV27 | NA | NA
CASSTNRGLNEKLFF | TGTGCCAGCAGCACGAACAGGGGGCTGAATGAAAAACTGTTTTTT | TRBJ1-4 | TRBV5-4 | TRBD1 | medium-sized
CASSLEGRQGTDTQYF | TGTGCCAGCAGCTTAGAGGGGAGACAGGGCACAGATACGCAGTATTTT | TRBJ2-3 | TRBV11-1 | NA | NA
CSALRQDSYEQYF | TGCAGCGCCCTAAGACAGGACTCCTACGAGCAGTACTTC | TRBJ2-7 | TRBV29-1 | NA | few
CASSKGESQRGSYNEQFF | TGTGCCAGCAGCAAAGGAGAGTCCCAGCGGGGGTCCTACAATGAGCAGTTCTTC | TRBJ2-1 | TRBV21-1 | NA | NA
CASSQATGGNQPQHF | TGCGCCAGCAGCCAAGCTACAGGGGGGAATCAGCCCCAGCATTTT | TRBJ1-5 | TRBV4-1 | TRBD1 | NA
CARKGERRTNEKLFF | TGTGCCAGAAAGGGGGAGAGAAGAACTAATGAAAAACTGTTTTTT | TRBJ1-4 | TRBV19 | NA | NA
CASSLDQIYNEQFF | TGTGCCAGCAGCTTAGACCAAATCTACAATGAGCAGTTCTTC | TRBJ2-1 | TRBV11-2 | NA | NA
CSVEGSGGGYTF | TGCAGCGTTGAAGGGTCAGGGGGAGGCTACACCTTC | TRBJ1-2 | TRBV29-1 | TRBD1 | NA
CATSRVFEGETEAFF | TGTGCCACCAGCAGAGTTTTTGAGGGGGAGACTGAAGCTTTCTTT | TRBJ1-1 | TRBV15 | NA | NA
CAISRAGNTEAFF | TGTGCCATCAGCAGGGCTGGAAACACTGAAGCTTTCTTT | TRBJ1-1 | TRBV10-3 | NA | NA
CASSRTSTTEAFF | TGCGCCAGCAGCAGGACATCCACCACTGAAGCTTTCTTT | TRBJ1-1 | TRBV5-1 | NA | NA
CASSDRDHYGYTF | TGCGCCAGCAGTGACAGGGATCACTATGGCTACACCTTC | TRBJ1-2 | TRBV10-2 | NA | NA
CASSQATGYEQYF | TGTGCCAGCAGCCAAGCCACGGGCTACGAGCAGTACTTC | TRBJ2-7 | TRBV3-1/TRBV3-2 | NA | NA
CASRGDRDTEAFF | TGTGCCAGCAGGGGGGACAGAGACACTGAAGCTTTCTTT | TRBJ1-1 | TRBV27 | TRBD1 | NA
CATSDGQGMGYTF | TGTGCCACCAGTGATGGACAGGGAATGGGCTACACCTTC | TRBJ1-2 | TRBV24-1 | TRBD1 | NA
CSATTGGEAFF | TGCAGTGCAACGACAGGAGGTGAAGCTTTCTTT | TRBJ1-1 | TRBV20-1 | NA | NA
CATSRLSTLDEQFF | TGTGCCACCAGCAGACTCTCTACTTTGGATGAGCAGTTCTTC | TRBJ2-1 | TRBV15 | NA | NA
CASSQPYGQRNEAFF | TGTGCCAGCAGCCAGCCCTACGGACAGCGAAATGAAGCTTTCTTT | TRBJ1-1 | TRBV4-2 | NA | few
CASSESGTTHEQYF | TGTGCCAGCAGTGAATCGGGGACCACCCATGAGCAGTACTTC | TRBJ2-7 | TRBV2 | NA | NA
CASSPPGAYTGELFF | TGTGCCAGCAGTCCCCCGGGAGCTTACACCGGGGAGCTGTTTTTT | TRBJ2-2 | TRBV6-2/TRBV6-3 | NA | NA
CASSMVGQGYQPQHF | TGTGCCAGTAGTATGGTCGGACAGGGGTATCAGCCCCAGCATTTT | TRBJ1-5 | TRBV19 | TRBD1 | NA
CASSLGPQDGYTF | TGTGCCAGCAGCTTGGGGCCTCAGGACGGCTACACCTTC | TRBJ1-2 | TRBV5-6 | NA | NA
CASSLGLEYEQYF | TGTGCCAGCAGCTTGGGACTCGAATACGAGCAGTACTTC | TRBJ2-7 | TRBV5-5 | NA | NA
CASSPPDHPNYGYTF | TGTGCCAGCTCACCACCGGATCATCCTAACTATGGCTACACCTTC | TRBJ1-2 | TRBV18 | NA | medium-sized
CASSISRNQPQHF | TGTGCCAGTAGTATTTCCCGCAATCAGCCCCAGCATTTT | TRBJ1-5 | TRBV19 | NA | NA
CASSLVGSRGMNTEAFF | TGTGCCAGCAGCTTAGTCGGCTCCAGGGGCATGAACACTGAAGCTTTCTTT | TRBJ1-1 | TRBV7-9 | NA | NA
CASSPGQAITDTQYF | TGTGCCAGCAGTCCGGGACAGGCGATCACAGATACGCAGTATTTT | TRBJ2-3 | TRBV3-1/TRBV3-2 | TRBD1 | NA
CASSDIRGSSPLHF | TGTGCCAGCAGTGACATCAGGGGAAGTTCACCCCTCCACTTT | TRBJ1-6 | TRBV6-1 | NA | NA
CATSRGEGGSSPQYF | TGTGCCACCAGCAGAGGGGAGGGGGGGAGCTCCCCTCAGTACTTC | TRBJ2-4 | TRBV15 | NA | NA
CASNELAGGPYSYNEQFF | TGTGCCAGCAACGAACTAGCGGGGGGACCATACTCCTACAATGAGCAGTTCTTC | TRBJ2-1 | TRBV7-9 | TRBD2 | medium-sized
CASTSTGQYEAFF | TGTGCCAGCACCTCAACGGGACAGTACGAAGCTTTCTTT | TRBJ1-1 | TRBV28 | TRBD1 | medium-sized
CASSLRDTQYF | TGTGCCAGCAGTTTACGAGATACGCAGTATTTT | TRBJ2-3 | TRBV12-3/TRBV12-4 | NA | NA
CASSESEVMEDPYEQYF | TGCGCCAGCAGTGAGTCCGAAGTCATGGAAGATCCCTACGAGCAGTACTTC | TRBJ2-7 | TRBV10-1 | NA | NA
CASSVPQFSNQPQHF | TGCGCCAGCAGCGTACCTCAGTTTAGCAATCAGCCCCAGCATTTT | TRBJ1-5 | TRBV5-1 | NA | NA
CAWTGEGSYEQYF | TGTGCCTGGACCGGGGAGGGGTCCTACGAGCAGTACTTC | TRBJ2-7 | TRBV30 | TRBD2 | NA
CASSLPGNEQYF | TGTGCCAGCAGCTTACCTGGGAACGAGCAGTACTTC | TRBJ2-7 | TRBV5-8 | NA | medium-sized